A single sample gave rise to the 3 T cell receptor beta chains below, sequenced in a study of blood T cells in healthy people across ages. Primers used in a second PCR of roughly 7 to 11 cycles were a sample-barcoded 5' primer and a J-beta primer mix. TCRdb re-called the 5' RACE reads through MiXCR, storing one row per CDR3 protein. This sample has 1.8 million or so distinct CDR3 sequences; about two fifths occur once, and the top ten carry 20% to 25%. The sequenced material came from blood. Source of these receptors: a human donor in good health.

The V and J genes are TRBV28 and TRBJ2-5, with 7 bases that match TRBD1. Per the germline V gene, CDR1 is MDHEN and CDR2 is SYDVKM. V gave up 7 bases and J gave up 5 bases; unmatched junction bases: 10. The CDR3 is made up of 14 amino acids. The CDR3, as DNA: TGTGCCAGCAAGAAAAAAGTGACAGGGGAGACCCAGTACTTC. Amino acid sequence: CASKKKVTGETQYF.

The V call is TRBV9, the J call TRBJ1-6, with unresolved D. CDR1 and CDR2 (germline): SGDLS, YYNGEE. V shed 8 bases and J shed 6 bases, with 12 bases lying between them. The CDR3 spans 13 residues. The DNA of the CDR3 is TGTGCCAGTTCTAGATATCGTAATTCACCCCTCCACTTT. It yields the protein CASSRYRNSPLHF.

This chain links TRBV7-2 with TRBJ2-3; D possibly corresponds to TRBD2 (5 bases). Germline CDR1 SGHTA, CDR2 FQGNSA. The CDR3 loop spans 15 amino acids. V was shortened by 5 bases and J by 4 bases, with 16 bases between the two germline ends. CDR3 loop: CASSTRSNAPDTQYF. CDR3 DNA: TGTGCCAGCAGCACTAGGAGCAATGCCCCAGATACGCAGTATTTT.